This T cell receptor (beta chain) was retrieved from a study of graft-versus-host responses after intestinal transplantation. Study-level information: Multivisceral, liver-intestinal, or isolated intestinal transplants were performed in recipients. All of the recipients had induction that used anti-thymocyte globulin, then tacrolimus and steroids for three to four years. Notes on the study in general: GvH clones detected in recipient marrow included some appearing first in ileum or blood. Clonal ratios of graft-versus-host to host-versus-graft in allografts were high for patients exhibiting graft-donor T cell macrochimerism.

A remark on this clone: The antigen remains undetermined.

Sequencing used immunoSEQ multiplex PCR; TCRdb keeps in-frame clones, though not all of them. The sample holds about 3,900 clones, about 80% seen once. Between the trimmed V and J ends, which lost 5 bases and 1 base, there was a span of 8 bases. Germline lookup yields CDR1 MNHNY and CDR2 SVGAGI (reference sequence). This CDR3 region has 13 residues. Time point: postoperative day 105 after intestinal transplantation (dayNNNN = postoperative day). Intraepithelial and lamina propria lymphocytes were freed from processed graft tissue. The sequence came from a human patient who received an intestinal transplant, so some T cells may come from the graft donor. The J gene is TRBJ1-1, the V gene TRBV6-6; D is possibly TRBD1 (6 bases). Here the sequenced sample was ileum tissue, taken 105 days after intestinal transplantation. Here the CDR3 reads CASSVDRNTEAFF. Written as DNA, the CDR3 is TGTGCCAGCAGTGTGGACAGGAACACTGAAGCTTTCTTT.